This record covers a single T cell receptor beta chain. Its antigen is still unknown. These data belong to a study of T cell repertoires in ileal Crohn's disease. Whole-study results and caveats: Compared with CD4 T cells, sorted CD8 cells carried more expanded clones.

TCRdb's copy holds only in-frame clones and misses some; the assay was immunoSEQ multiplex PCR. The data hold 9,500 to 15,000 clones, with around three quarters observed a single time. J gave up 2 bases and V 3 bases, and 6 bases lay outside the gene matches. This CDR3 comprises 15 residues. Germline CDR1 and CDR2: KGHSH and LQKENI. Source material: ileal tissue. The sequence came from an adult with Crohn's disease. The rearrangement joins TRBV18 to TRBJ2-5; 7 bases fit TRBD2. CDR3 loop: CASSPTTSRQETQYF. In DNA, the CDR3 is TGTGCCAGCTCACCGACGACTAGCAGGCAAGAGACCCAGTACTTC.